This TCR beta chain was retrieved from a study of response to subunit inactivated influenza vaccine. The CDR3 is 11 amino acids. Germline trimming cut 9 bases from V and 8 bases from J; bases unmatched to any gene: 4. Germline V gives CDR1 MNHEY, CDR2 SVGAGI. This clonotype was observed at least ten times. Antigen unknown. Study results and limitations: Authors suggested seasonal influenza vaccinations each recruit few new T cells.

TCRdb re-analysed the RT-PCR reads in MiXCR, keeping a single row per CDR3 protein. Of a few hundred thousand distinct CDR3 sequences listed, over 9.5% are singletons. The chain uses TRBV6-5 and TRBJ2-1, with 7 bases identical to TRBD2. The clonotype comes from a man aged 45-60 years who received an inactivated influenza vaccine. The sequenced sample was PBMCs from blood, obtained more than 35 days after vaccination. The CDR3 loop reads CASGRAYEQFF. CDR3 in DNA: TGTGCCAGTGGGAGGGCCTATGAGCAGTTCTTC.